The clone carrying this T cell receptor (beta chain) has just a few counts. Its antigen is unidentified. At one end, the junction sequence differs from germline, possibly due to a read error. The CDR3 has 11 amino acids. Germline lookup yields CDR1 SEHNR and CDR2 FQNEAQ (reference sequence). These data originate in a study of cytomegalovirus exposure and HLA in healthy donors. With 60 Vbeta and 13 Jbeta primers, the PCR was carried out. Profiled with immunoSEQ multiplex PCR; TCRdb holds only in-frame clones, not every one. The repertoire consists of 150,000 to 200,000 clones, with around 90% occurring once and the leading ten covering around 1.5%. Overall study findings and caveats: Upon later analysis, TCR association rates were observed to vary by HLA locus, being highest for DRB1 and lowest for HLA-C. Sequencing probably produced one cluster of sequence variants that were highly shared. V segments that were indistinguishable, TRBV6-2 and TRBV6-3 among them, were omitted from analysis.

Sequenced sample: PBMCs. This TCR came from a woman aged 18-29 years in good health and CMV-seronegative. The V call is TRBV7-9, the J call TRBJ2-7, with TRBD2 as a possible D gene (7 bases). The chain's CDR3 is CASRKGEGLFF. The CDR3 bases are TGTGCCAGCAGGAAGGGGGAGGGGTTGTTTTTC.